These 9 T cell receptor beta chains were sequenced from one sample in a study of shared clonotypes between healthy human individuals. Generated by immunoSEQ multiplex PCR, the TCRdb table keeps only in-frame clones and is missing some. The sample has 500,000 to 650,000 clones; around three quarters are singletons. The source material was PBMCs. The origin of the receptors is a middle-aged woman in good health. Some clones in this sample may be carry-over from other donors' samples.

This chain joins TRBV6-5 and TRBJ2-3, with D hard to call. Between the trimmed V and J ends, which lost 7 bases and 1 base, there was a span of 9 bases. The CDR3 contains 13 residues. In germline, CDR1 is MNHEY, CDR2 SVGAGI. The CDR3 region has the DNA TGTGCCAGCATTGAAGGAGGCACAGATACGCAGTATTTT. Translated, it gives CASIEGGTDTQYF.

The CDR3, as DNA: TGTGCCAGCATCCCTGAGGTAGCTGGGTTCCCAGATACGCAGTATTTT. Translated, it gives CASIPEVAGFPDTQYF. This chain uses TRBV2 with TRBJ2-3; D is uncertain. V was clipped by 7 bases and J by 4 bases, with 21 bases between them. The CDR3 runs 16 residues. Germline V gene sequence: CDR1 SNHLY, CDR2 FYNNEI.

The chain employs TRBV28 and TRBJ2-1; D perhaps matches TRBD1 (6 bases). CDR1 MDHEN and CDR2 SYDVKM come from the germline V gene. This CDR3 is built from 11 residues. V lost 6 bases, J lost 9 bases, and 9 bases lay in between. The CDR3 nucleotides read TGTGCCAGCAGAAACAGGGCTGAGCAGTTCTTC. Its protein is CASRNRAEQFF.

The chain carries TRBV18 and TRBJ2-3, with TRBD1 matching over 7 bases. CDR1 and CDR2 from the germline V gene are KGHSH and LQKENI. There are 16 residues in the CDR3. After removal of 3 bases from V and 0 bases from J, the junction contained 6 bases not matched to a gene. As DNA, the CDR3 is TGTGCCAGCTCACCCCGACAGGGCCGAAGCACAGATACGCAGTATTTT. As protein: CASSPRQGRSTDTQYF.

The CDR3 protein is CASSLHPSNQPQHF. The CDR3 DNA reads TGCGCCAGCAGCTTGCACCCTAGCAATCAGCCCCAGCATTTT. J is TRBJ1-5 and V is TRBV5-1; the D is unclear. The length of the CDR3 is 14 residues. The germline V and J ends were trimmed by 1 base and 0 bases, with 5 bases remaining between them. CDR1 and CDR2 from the germline V gene are SGHRS and YFSETQ.

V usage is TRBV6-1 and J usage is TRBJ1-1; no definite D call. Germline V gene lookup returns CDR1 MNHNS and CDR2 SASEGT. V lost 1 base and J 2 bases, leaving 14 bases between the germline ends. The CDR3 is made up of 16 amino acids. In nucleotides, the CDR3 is TGTGCCAGCAGTGAAGGGGCGGTCGGAGCAAACACTGAAGCTTTCTTT. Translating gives CASSEGAVGANTEAFF.

The chain's CDR3 is CATTLNLGETQYF. The CDR3, as DNA: TGTGCCACCACACTGAATCTGGGGGAGACCCAGTACTTC. This rearrangement joins TRBV6-1 to TRBJ2-5; D gene unclear. V was clipped by 10 bases and J by 5 bases, with 17 bases between them. The CDR3 runs to 13 residues. CDR1 MNHNS and CDR2 SASEGT come from the germline V gene.

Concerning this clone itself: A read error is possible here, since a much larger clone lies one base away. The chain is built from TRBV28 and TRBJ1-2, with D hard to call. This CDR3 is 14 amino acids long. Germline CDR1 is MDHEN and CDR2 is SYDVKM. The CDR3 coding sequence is TGTGCCAACAGTTCGCCCGGGAGATCCTATGGCTACACCTTC. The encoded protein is CANSSPGRSYGYTF.

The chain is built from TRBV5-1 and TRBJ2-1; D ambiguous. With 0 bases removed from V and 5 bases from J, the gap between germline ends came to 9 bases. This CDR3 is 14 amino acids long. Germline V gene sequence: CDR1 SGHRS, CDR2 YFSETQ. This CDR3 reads CASSLAPEDNEQFF. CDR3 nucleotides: TGCGCCAGCAGCTTGGCCCCAGAAGACAATGAGCAGTTCTTC.